These 15 T cell receptor beta chains came from one sample sequenced in a study of T cell responses to AZD1222 COVID-19 vaccine. Generated by immunoSEQ multiplex PCR, the TCRdb table keeps only in-frame clones and is missing some. This table holds over 75,000 clones, roughly 90% found once. Sample: peripheral blood, taken on day 0 of AZD1222 vaccination. The receptors here all came from an adult in good health.

This chain connects TRBV5-1 to TRBJ2-1; 9 nucleotides align to TRBD2. The germline gives CDR1 SGHRS, CDR2 YFSETQ. V was pared by 1 base and J by 8 bases, with 10 bases of the junction left unmatched. The CDR3 consists of 16 residues. The CDR3, as DNA: TGCGCCAGCAGCTTGAGTGCGGGGGGGCCTTACGATGAGCAGTTCTTC. It encodes CASSLSAGGPYDEQFF.

This chain uses TRBV25-1 with TRBJ1-2; D unresolved. There are 15 residues in the CDR3. V was pared by 6 bases and J by 5 bases, with 19 bases between. CDR1 is MGHDK, CDR2 SYGVNS, per germline. The CDR3 region is CASSPNPPGFYGYTF. CDR3 coding DNA: TGTGCCAGCAGCCCAAACCCCCCGGGTTTTTATGGCTACACCTTC.

The chain employs TRBV24-1 and TRBJ2-7, with unresolved D. Germline V gene sequence: CDR1 KGHDR, CDR2 SFDVKD. V was cut by 3 bases and J by 2 bases, with 7 bases left in between. The CDR3 contains 13 residues. Written as DNA, the CDR3 is TGTGCCACCAGTGATGATGGGGCCTACGAGCAGTACTTC. Translation gives CATSDDGAYEQYF.

As concerns this clone: Other DNA sequences from this sample encode an identical CDR3 as well. V and J are TRBV19 and TRBJ1-5; D unresolved. CDR1 and CDR2 from the germline V gene are LNHDA and SQIVND (reference sequence). Trimming took 3 bases from V and 2 from J, leaving 8 bases between them. The CDR3 extends over 14 amino acids. DNA of the CDR3: TGTGCCAGTAGTATTGGACGCCGCAATCAGCCCCAGCATTTT. Protein product: CASSIGRRNQPQHF. The full variable domain, rest sourced from reference TRBV19 and TRBJ1-5, is DGGITQSPKYLFRKEGQNVTLSCEQNLNHDAMYWYRQDPGQGLRLIYYSQIVNDFQKGDIAEGYSVSREKKESFPLTVTSAQKNPTAFYLCASSIGRRNQPQHFGDGTRLSIL.

This chain joins TRBV9 and TRBJ1-3; D is undetermined. The CDR3 runs to 18 residues. V was shortened by 4 bases and J by 0 bases, with 20 bases between the two germline ends. Germline values: CDR1 SGDLS, CDR2 YYNGEE. The CDR3 is CASSPDGRAGFSGNTIYF. The CDR3 DNA is TGTGCCAGCAGCCCAGATGGGCGAGCGGGGTTCTCTGGAAACACCATATATTTT.

This chain links TRBV11-2 with TRBJ2-5; 7 nucleotides align to TRBD1. This CDR3 is built from 15 residues. Germline V gene sequence: CDR1 SGHAT, CDR2 FQNNGV. The V segment lost 6 bases and the J segment 2 bases; nucleotides outside the gene matches: 9. CDR3 bases: TGTGCCAGCAGTCCTACAGGGGACCCTCAAGAGACCCAGTACTTC. The encoded protein is CASSPTGDPQETQYF.

V gene TRBV5-6 combines with J gene TRBJ2-1; a weak D match, TRBD1 (6 bases). V was cut by 2 bases and J by 6 bases, with 15 bases left in between. This CDR3 region has 15 residues. Germline CDR1 and CDR2: SGHDT and YYEEEE. CDR3 coding DNA: TGTGCCAGCAGCTTTAATACAGGGTGGAGCAATGAGCAGTTCTTC. This encodes CASSFNTGWSNEQFF.

The J gene is TRBJ2-3, the V gene TRBV27, with 8 bases matching TRBD1. The CDR3 sequence is 16 residues long. Germline values: CDR1 MNHEY, CDR2 SMNVEV (reference sequence). V was clipped by 7 bases and J by 0 bases; unmatched bases: 9. CDR3 in DNA: TGTGCCAGCAAACCGGACAGGGCCTATAGCACAGATACGCAGTATTTT. It codes for CASKPDRAYSTDTQYF.

This sequence joins TRBV28 and TRBJ1-5; D ambiguous. V lost 6 bases to trimming and J lost 0 bases, with 12 bases between them. This CDR3 has 15 residues. Germline V lookup: CDR1 MDHEN, CDR2 SYDVKM. In nucleotides, the CDR3 is TGTGCCAGCAGCAGTCACCGAGATAGCAATCAGCCCCAGCATTTT. Translated, it gives CASSSHRDSNQPQHF.

The chain's CDR3 is CASSYGDLREKLFF. CDR3 coding DNA: TGTGCCAGCAGTTACGGGGATTTGCGGGAAAAACTGTTTTTT. This chain uses TRBV6-6 with TRBJ1-4; D unclear. The CDR3 contains 14 residues. Trimming cost V 2 bases and J 8 bases, with 12 bases left between them. Germline V gene sequence: CDR1 MNHNY, CDR2 SVGAGI (reference sequence).

V usage is TRBV5-1 and J usage is TRBJ2-1; TRBD1 might be the D (5 bases). V dropped 0 bases and J dropped 7 bases, with 11 bases sitting between them. This CDR3 is built from 14 residues. CDR1 is SGHRS and CDR2 is YFSETQ in the germline V gene. CDR3 sequence reads: CASSLGQQPNEQFF. DNA for the CDR3: TGCGCCAGCAGCTTGGGACAGCAACCGAATGAGCAGTTCTTC.

The chain combines TRBV30 with TRBJ1-4; D is unclear. The CDR3 has 17 residues. Germline V CDR1 and CDR2: GTSNPN, SVGIG (reference sequence). With 4 bases removed from V and 2 bases from J, the gap between germline ends came to 20 bases. The CDR3 nucleotides are TGTGCCTGGACTCCTTCGAAGCACGCTCGGACTAATGAAAAACTGTTTTTT. Its translation is CAWTPSKHARTNEKLFF. Based on the CDR3 plus reference TRBV30 and TRBJ1-4, the full variable domain is SQTIHQWPATLVQPVGSPLSLECTVEGTSNPNLYWYRQAAGRGLQLLFYSVGIGQISSEVPQNLSASRPQDRQFILSSKKLLLSDSGFYLCAWTPSKHARTNEKLFFGSGTQLSVL.

This clone occurred a few times. The chain employs TRBV2 and TRBJ1-3; 12 bases map to TRBD1. Germline lookup yields CDR1 SNHLY and CDR2 FYNNEI. Trimming cost V 4 bases and J 0 bases; bases outside gene matches: 13. The CDR3 runs to 20 residues. This CDR3 reads CASSVALGDRGLSSGNTIYF. For the CDR3, the DNA is TGTGCCAGCAGTGTTGCCCTGGGGGACAGGGGGCTAAGCTCTGGAAACACCATATATTTT.

The chain recombines TRBV6-2 or TRBV6-3 with TRBJ1-1, with 9 bases aligning to TRBD1. Germline values: CDR1 MNHEY, CDR2 SVGEGT. V was pared by 5 bases and J by 3 bases, with 4 bases of the junction left unmatched. The CDR3 totals 14 residues. CDR3 DNA: TGTGCCAGCAGTGCACAGGGGGCTCACACTGAAGCTTTCTTT. Translation gives CASSAQGAHTEAFF.

This rearrangement joins TRBV25-1 to TRBJ1-4, with a tentative D call TRBD1 (5 bases). Trimming removed 3 bases from V and 7 bases from J, with 12 bases in between. The length of the CDR3 is 14 residues. CDR1 MGHDK and CDR2 SYGVNS come from the germline V gene. CDR3 sequence reads: CASSDPGGGEKLFF. For the CDR3, the DNA is TGTGCCAGCAGTGACCCCGGGGGTGGTGAAAAACTGTTTTTT.